A single sample is the source of the 5 T cell receptor beta chains below, sequenced in a study of shared clonotypes between healthy human individuals. Here immunoSEQ multiplex PCR was the method, and the copy in TCRdb shows in-frame clones only, minus some. The sample has about 670,000 clones; more than 70% are singletons. Sequencing input: memory CD4+ T cells sorted from blood. Specified subset: CD45RA-negative fraction. The source of these receptors is a woman in her 30s in good health.

The rearrangement uses TRBV7-2 and TRBJ2-7, with D unclear. Trimming shortened V by 1 base and J by 0 bases, and 10 bases separated the two germline ends. The germline gives CDR1 SGHTA, CDR2 FQGNSA. This CDR3 is 15 amino acids long. The CDR3: CASSLDQAASYEQYF. For the CDR3, the DNA is TGTGCCAGCAGCTTAGATCAGGCAGCCTCCTACGAGCAGTACTTC.

The chain combines TRBV19 with TRBJ1-4; the D gene is possibly TRBD1 (6 bases). This CDR3 has 16 amino acids. CDR1 and CDR2 from the germline V gene are LNHDA and SQIVND (reference sequence). With 5 bases removed from V and 0 bases from J, the gap between germline ends came to 13 bases. The DNA for the CDR3 is TGTGCCAGTAGTCTTAACAGGGTTGCAACTAATGAAAAACTGTTTTTT. Translation gives CASSLNRVATNEKLFF.

This rearrangement joins TRBV28 to TRBJ2-7, with 9 bases that match TRBD1. V shed 6 bases and J 6 bases; nucleotides not matched to a gene: 6. The germline gives CDR1 MDHEN, CDR2 SYDVKM. This CDR3 is built from 13 residues. The CDR3 DNA follows: TGTGCCAGCAGCGTTAACAGGGGGCGCGAGCAGTACTTC. Translation: CASSVNRGREQYF. Based on the CDR3 plus reference TRBV28 and TRBJ2-7, the full variable domain is DVKVTQSSRYLVKRTGEKVFLECVQDMDHENMFWYRQDPGLGLRLIYFSYDVKMKEKGDIPEGYSVSREKKERFSLILESASTNQTSMYLCASSVNRGREQYFGPGTRLTVT.

This chain connects TRBV2 to TRBJ2-7; tentative D call: TRBD2 (6 bases). V lost 4 bases to trimming and J lost 0 bases, with 13 bases between them. Germline V gene data show CDR1 as SNHLY and CDR2 as FYNNEI. This CDR3 has 15 amino acids. In DNA form, the CDR3 reads TGTGCCAGCAGTGGGGACTCTAGGAGCTCCTACGAGCAGTACTTC. This translates into CASSGDSRSSYEQYF.

V usage is TRBV7-8 and J usage is TRBJ1-1, with unresolved D. CDR1 is SGHVS and CDR2 is FQNEAQ in the germline V gene. Trimming cost V 1 base and J 5 bases, with 11 bases left between them. The CDR3 runs to 14 residues. The CDR3 reads CASSLGIGGTEAFF. The DNA for the CDR3 is TGTGCCAGCAGCTTAGGGATTGGTGGGACTGAAGCTTTCTTT.